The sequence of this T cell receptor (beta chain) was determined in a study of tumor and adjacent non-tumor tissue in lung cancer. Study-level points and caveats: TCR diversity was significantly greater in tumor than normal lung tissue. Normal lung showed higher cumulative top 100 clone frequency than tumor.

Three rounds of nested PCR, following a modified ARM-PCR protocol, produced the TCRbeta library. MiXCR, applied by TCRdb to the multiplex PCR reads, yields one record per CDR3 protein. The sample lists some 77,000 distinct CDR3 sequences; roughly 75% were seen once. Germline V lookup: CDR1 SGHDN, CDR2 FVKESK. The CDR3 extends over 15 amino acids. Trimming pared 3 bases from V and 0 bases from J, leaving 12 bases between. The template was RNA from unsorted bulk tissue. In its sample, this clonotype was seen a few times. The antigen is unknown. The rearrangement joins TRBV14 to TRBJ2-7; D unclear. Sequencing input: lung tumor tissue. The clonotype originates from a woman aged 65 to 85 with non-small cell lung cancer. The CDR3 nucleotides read TGTGCCAGCAGCCACCCGACATGGAGCTCCTACGAGCAGTACTTC. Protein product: CASSHPTWSSYEQYF.